The 31 T cell receptor beta chains presented below share a single source sample, sequenced in a study of PD-1 blockade in mismatch repair-deficient tumors. The protocol was immunoSEQ multiplex PCR, while the TCRdb copy is restricted to in-frame clones and leaves out a portion. The sample shows some 120,000 clones, about 90% of them seen only once. The specimen was peripheral blood, collected 70 to 73 weeks after starting pembrolizumab. Source of these receptors: an adult with mismatch repair-deficient cancer.

This clone was picked up a small number of times. This chain joins TRBV19 and TRBJ2-7; 7 nucleotides line up with TRBD1. This CDR3 is 13 amino acids long. V lost 3 bases, J lost 4 bases, and 3 bases stayed unmatched. Per the germline V gene, CDR1 is LNHDA and CDR2 is SQIVND (reference sequence). CDR3 region: CASSIGTAYEQYF. The DNA of the CDR3 is TGTGCCAGTAGTATTGGGACAGCTTACGAGCAGTACTTC.

The genes are TRBV29-1 and TRBJ2-1, with a tentative D call TRBD2 (5 bases). This CDR3 is built from 16 residues. Germline lookup yields CDR1 SQVTM and CDR2 ANQGSEA. V lost 0 bases to trimming and J lost 2 bases, with 14 bases between them. CDR3 in DNA: TGCAGCGTTGAAGAGGGTCGGGATCAAGCCTACAATGAGCAGTTCTTC. Amino acid sequence: CSVEEGRDQAYNEQFF.

The CDR3: CASSQVYNEQFF. CDR3 coding DNA: TGCGCCAGCAGCCAAGTTTACAATGAGCAGTTCTTC. This chain links TRBV4-1 with TRBJ2-1, with D uncertain. The CDR3 loop spans 12 amino acids. V lost 1 base and J lost 4, with 2 bases in between. CDR1 MGHRA and CDR2 YSYEKL come from the germline V gene.

This chain links TRBV27 with TRBJ2-2, with 7 positions matching TRBD2. Trimming at V came to 6 bases and at J to 6 bases, leaving 13 bases not matched to a gene. CDR1 and CDR2 (germline): MNHEY, SMNVEV (reference sequence). CDR3 size: 16 residues. This CDR3 is CASSPTGLSGPGELFF. As DNA, the CDR3 is TGTGCCAGCAGCCCTACGGGACTAAGTGGTCCCGGGGAGCTGTTTTTT.

The rearrangement joins TRBV4-1 to TRBJ2-7; TRBD2 is a possible D gene (5 bases). The V and J ends lost 4 bases and 6 bases respectively, with 25 bases between them. The V gene's germline CDR1 is MGHRA and CDR2 YSYEKL. The CDR3 length is 17 residues. CDR3 protein: CASSLLRVGVPIAEQYF. As DNA, the CDR3 is TGCGCCAGCAGCCTCCTGCGGGTCGGGGTCCCGATAGCCGAGCAGTACTTC.

This clone was recorded many times. The V gene is TRBV6-1, the J gene TRBJ2-3, with 14 bases lining up with TRBD2. Germline lookup yields CDR1 MNHNS and CDR2 SASEGT. Trimming removed 4 bases from V and 4 bases from J; junction bases left unmatched: 1. The CDR3 is made up of 15 amino acids. The CDR3 nucleotides read TGTGCCAGCAGTGGACTAGCGGGAGGGCCAGATACGCAGTATTTT. Its protein product is CASSGLAGGPDTQYF.

The DNA of the CDR3 is TGTGCCAGCAGTTACCCCTCGACCAATGAGCAGTTCTTC. It translates to CASSYPSTNEQFF. The V gene is TRBV6-6, the J gene TRBJ2-1, with unresolved D. The CDR3 extends over 13 amino acids. The V end lost 2 bases, the J end lost 6 bases, and 8 bases lay between the germline ends. Per germline, CDR1 MNHNY and CDR2 SVGAGI (reference sequence).

With respect to this clone: The same CDR3 arises from other DNA sequences in this sample as well. The DNA of the CDR3 is TGTGCCAGCAGCCTAAGCTACGAGCAGTACTTC. This sequence encodes CASSLSYEQYF. The rearrangement links TRBV7-9 to TRBJ2-7; D remains ambiguous. CDR3 length: 11 residues. V was cut by 5 bases and J by 3 bases, with 5 bases left in between. Germline V gene lookup returns CDR1 SEHNR and CDR2 FQNEAQ (reference sequence). The full variable domain, rest sourced from reference TRBV7-9 and TRBJ2-7, is DTGVSQNPRHKITKRGQNVTFRCDPISEHNRLYWYRQTLGQGPEFLTYFQNEAQLEKSRLLSDRFSAERPKGSFSTLEIQRTEQGDSAMYLCASSLSYEQYFGPGTRLTVT.

This clone was seen a few times. The chain combines TRBV4-1 with TRBJ1-1, with D unclear. The V end was cut by 0 bases, the J end by 3 bases, with 11 bases between. The CDR3 runs 15 residues. CDR1 and CDR2 (germline): MGHRA, YSYEKL. The CDR3 is CASSQEVTGDTEAFF. CDR3 nucleotides: TGCGCCAGCAGCCAAGAAGTAACCGGGGACACTGAAGCTTTCTTT.

This chain joins TRBV7-8 and TRBJ1-1; a weak D match, TRBD1 (5 bases). V was cut by 3 bases and J by 6 bases, with 11 bases left in between. This CDR3 is 13 amino acids long. Germline-derived CDR1 and CDR2 are SGHVS and FQNEAQ. CDR3 region: CASSFAGPPEAFF. Here the CDR3 DNA reads TGTGCCAGCAGCTTTGCAGGGCCCCCTGAAGCTTTCTTT.

This clone was picked up a small number of times. The V gene is TRBV23-1, the J gene TRBJ2-7; 9 bases line up with TRBD2. TRBV23-1 is an ORF, with its function uncertain. Losses at the gene ends were 7 bases for V and 5 bases for J; bases not matched to a gene: 12. The CDR3 totals 15 residues. The CDR3 sequence: CASTPPPSGNDEQYF. As DNA, the CDR3 is TGCGCCAGCACCCCGCCCCCTAGCGGGAACGACGAGCAGTACTTC.

The chain has TRBV14 and TRBJ2-3, with D uncertain. The germline V and J ends were trimmed by 5 bases and 4 bases, with 19 bases remaining between them. The CDR3 has 16 amino acids. The germline CDR1 and CDR2 sequences are SGHDN and FVKESK. CDR3 sequence reads: CASSSSRSKPSDTQYF. The CDR3 DNA reads as TGTGCCAGCAGCTCGAGCAGGTCTAAACCTTCAGATACGCAGTATTTT.

Only one count was recorded for this clone. Written as DNA, the CDR3 is TGTGCCAGTAGACCAACAGGGACAGCCATTGAAAAACTGTTTTTT. Amino acid sequence: CASRPTGTAIEKLFF. The chain uses TRBV19 and TRBJ1-4, with 7 bases identical to TRBD1. The CDR3 has 15 residues. CDR1 and CDR2 (germline): LNHDA, SQIVND (reference sequence). V lost 6 bases and J lost 7; bases outside the gene matches: 11.

The chain carries TRBV10-2 and TRBJ1-1; perhaps TRBD1 as D (5 bases). Trimming removed 0 bases at V and 0 bases at J, with 8 bases between. This CDR3 comprises 15 residues. CDR1 WSHSY and CDR2 SAAADI come from the germline V gene. CDR3 DNA: TGCGCCAGCAGTGAGTCAGGCAGGGTGAACACTGAAGCTTTCTTT. Translation gives CASSESGRVNTEAFF.

J is TRBJ2-1 and V is TRBV10-2, with 7 bases identical to TRBD2. The CDR3 has 17 amino acids. Germline lookup yields CDR1 WSHSY and CDR2 SAAADI. V gave up 5 bases and J gave up 0 bases; unmatched junction bases: 10. This CDR3 is CASSIEGGPSSYNEQFF. In DNA, the CDR3 is TGCGCCAGCAGTATTGAGGGAGGGCCGAGCTCCTACAATGAGCAGTTCTTC.

This clone was recorded only once. The chain joins TRBV6-1 to TRBJ2-3, with no clear D. The CDR3 runs 15 residues. Per the germline V gene, CDR1 is MNHNS and CDR2 is SASEGT. Trimming took off 4 bases at V and 6 bases at J, with 17 bases between the two ends. The CDR3 here is CASSGAVVGSDTQYF. CDR3 DNA sequence: TGTGCCAGCAGTGGGGCTGTTGTGGGTTCGGATACGCAGTATTTT.

The chain's CDR3 is CASSYSGGAGNTIYF. In DNA form, the CDR3 reads TGTGCCAGCAGTTACTCAGGGGGCGCTGGAAACACCATATATTTT. V is TRBV6-5 and J is TRBJ1-3; 7 bases line up with TRBD1. Germline CDR1 and CDR2: MNHEY and SVGAGI. The CDR3 covers 15 residues. The junction had 1 base not matched to a gene; V was cut back by 0 bases and J by 2 bases.

This chain connects TRBV6-5 to TRBJ2-1; the match to TRBD1 covers 12 bases. CDR1 MNHEY and CDR2 SVGAGI come from the germline V gene. The CDR3 is 14 amino acids. V was pared by 5 bases and J by 15 bases, with 11 bases of the junction left unmatched. The CDR3 here is CASSNGGTGGQTFF. Written as DNA, the CDR3 is TGTGCCAGCAGTAACGGAGGGACAGGGGGCCAGACGTTCTTC.

The rearrangement uses TRBV28 and TRBJ2-1; 10 nucleotides line up with TRBD2. Germline assignment: CDR1 MDHEN and CDR2 SYDVKM. The CDR3 sequence is 16 residues long. V lost 1 base to trimming and J lost 5 bases; unmatched junction nucleotides: 5. CDR3 protein: CASSLLRTSGHNEQFF. The DNA of the CDR3 is TGTGCCAGCAGTTTATTACGGACTAGCGGTCACAATGAGCAGTTCTTC. The complete variable domain, with remaining parts taken from reference TRBV28 and TRBJ2-1, reads DVKVTQSSRYLVKRTGEKVFLECVQDMDHENMFWYRQDPGLGLRLIYFSYDVKMKEKGDIPEGYSVSREKKERFSLILESASTNQTSMYLCASSLLRTSGHNEQFFGPGTRLTVL.

The V gene is TRBV4-3, the J gene TRBJ2-1; 8 bases are a match to TRBD2. Germline V gene sequence: CDR1 LGHNA, CDR2 YSLEER. Losses at the gene ends were 1 base for V and 1 base for J; bases not matched to a gene: 21. The CDR3 covers 22 residues. The DNA for the CDR3 is TGCGCCAGCAGCCAAGCTGCCATTATCATAGCGGGACAATTCTTATCCTACAATGAGCAGTTCTTC. Translated, it gives CASSQAAIIIAGQFLSYNEQFF.

The chain combines TRBV28 with TRBJ2-3; D perhaps matches TRBD1 (5 bases). This CDR3 is 15 amino acids long. Trimming pared 3 bases from V and 2 bases from J, leaving 12 bases between. From germline, CDR1 is MDHEN and CDR2 SYDVKM. The CDR3 region has the DNA TGTGCCAGCAGTTTCGCAGGGCCTTTCACAGATACGCAGTATTTT. This gives the protein CASSFAGPFTDTQYF.

The V and J genes are TRBV7-9 and TRBJ2-2; D is perhaps TRBD1 (5 bases). V lost 5 bases to trimming and J lost 8 bases, with 15 bases between them. The V gene's germline CDR1 is SEHNR and CDR2 FQNEAQ (reference sequence). CDR3 length: 14 residues. CDR3 in DNA: TGTGCCAGCAGCAAAAGGGGCTGGTCTGGGGAGCTGTTTTTT. The encoded protein is CASSKRGWSGELFF.

The chain joins TRBV5-1 to TRBJ1-1, with D possibly being TRBD1 (6 bases). The V and J ends lost 3 bases and 0 bases respectively, with 12 bases between them. The CDR3 length is 15 residues. Germline CDR1 and CDR2: SGHRS and YFSETQ. This CDR3 is CASSSIGGLNTEAFF. The CDR3 nucleotides are TGCGCCAGCAGCTCCATCGGGGGCTTGAACACTGAAGCTTTCTTT.

CDR3 region: CASSEYRDTGELFF. CDR3 bases: TGTGCCAGCAGTGAATACAGGGACACCGGGGAGCTGTTTTTT. The V gene is TRBV25-1, the J gene TRBJ2-2, with D possibly TRBD1 on 5 matching bases. V was pared by 0 bases and J by 3 bases, with 5 bases between. Germline assignment: CDR1 MGHDK and CDR2 SYGVNS. This CDR3 region has 14 residues.

The V call is TRBV5-6, the J call TRBJ1-2, with 7 nucleotides matching TRBD1. The CDR3 extends over 14 amino acids. V shed 7 bases, J shed 4 bases, and the junction held 10 bases outside the gene matches. From germline, CDR1 is SGHDT and CDR2 YYEEEE. The DNA for the CDR3 is TGTGCCAGCGGACCACCGGGACAGCCCTATGGCTACACCTTC. Translated, it gives CASGPPGQPYGYTF.

The chain recombines TRBV5-1 with TRBJ2-4; 8 bases fit TRBD1. Germline CDR1 and CDR2: SGHRS and YFSETQ. This CDR3 has 17 amino acids. V was pared by 0 bases and J by 8 bases, with 13 bases of the junction left unmatched. The CDR3: CASSLVTPGQEGYIQYF. The CDR3 nucleotides read TGCGCCAGCAGCTTGGTAACCCCGGGACAGGAGGGATACATTCAGTACTTC.

This chain joins TRBV19 and TRBJ1-5, with D possibly TRBD1 on 5 matching bases. The V and J ends lost 10 bases and 0 bases respectively, with 16 bases between them. The CDR3 length is 15 residues. Germline CDR1 and CDR2: LNHDA and SQIVND (reference sequence). The CDR3 protein is CATSWGSYSNQPQHF. In DNA form, the CDR3 reads TGTGCCACTTCATGGGGCAGTTATAGCAATCAGCCCCAGCATTTT.

CDR3 DNA: TGCGCCAGCAGCGCCGGGAATGCGAACACCGGGGAGCTGTTTTTT. This codes for CASSAGNANTGELFF. The chain links TRBV5-1 to TRBJ2-2, with D tentatively TRBD2 (5 bases). V lost 4 bases to trimming and J lost 0 bases, with 10 bases between them. Per the germline V gene, CDR1 is SGHRS and CDR2 is YFSETQ. This CDR3 has 15 residues.

V gene TRBV11-2 combines with J gene TRBJ2-3; TRBD2 matches at 9 bases. CDR1 is SGHAT, CDR2 FQNNGV, per germline. Trimming removed 4 bases from V and 4 bases from J; junction bases left unmatched: 15. This CDR3 has 18 amino acids. This chain's CDR3 is CASSSGQLSGRGADTQYF. CDR3 sequence (DNA): TGTGCCAGCAGCTCTGGACAGCTTAGCGGGAGAGGCGCAGATACGCAGTATTTT.

This clone was seen a few times. The rearrangement links TRBV7-9 to TRBJ2-7; TRBD1 agrees at 9 bases. The CDR3 is 15 residues long. Germline lookup yields CDR1 SEHNR and CDR2 FQNEAQ (reference sequence). J lost 6 bases, V lost 5 bases, and 11 bases had no gene match. The CDR3 DNA reads as TGTGCCAGCAGCATTACCGGGACAGGGACCTCCGAGCAGTACTTC. Encoded protein: CASSITGTGTSEQYF.

This clone was found once. The rearrangement uses TRBV28 and TRBJ2-5, with D possibly TRBD1 on 6 matching bases. Trimming shortened V by 5 bases and J by 1 base, and 8 bases separated the two germline ends. The CDR3 runs to 13 residues. Germline CDR1 is MDHEN and CDR2 is SYDVKM. The CDR3 loop is CASSHRVQETQYF. The CDR3 DNA is TGTGCCAGCAGTCACAGGGTCCAAGAGACCCAGTACTTC.